Sequencing of this T cell receptor (beta chain) was carried out in a study of blood T cell repertoires in COVID-19. Overall study context: Italy, Spain and the United States were the sources of the convalescent and acute COVID-19 samples. Sample material is recorded as cDNA or gDNA derived from T cells, B-cell-depleted T cells, or PBMCs.

In terms of age and location, participants ranged from roughly 18 to 95 years and lived in about two dozen US areas. Individuals in the exposed group had encountered a COVID-19 case within 2 weeks preceding study entry. The table came from immunoSEQ multiplex PCR; TCRdb's copy has only in-frame clones and leaves some out. The table includes a few hundred thousand clones, 88% detected once. The CDR3 has 14 amino acids. Trimming at V came to 3 bases and at J to 5 bases, leaving 5 bases not matched to a gene. In germline, CDR1 is MNHEY, CDR2 SMNVEV (reference sequence). This clone was observed once. Sequenced input: PBMCs or T cells enriched from blood (not recorded which). The TCR was taken from a woman between 25 and 40 years old who had been exposed to COVID-19. The chain carries TRBV27 and TRBJ1-2; 8 positions match TRBD1. The CDR3 DNA is TGTGCCAGCAGTTTTTCAGGGGGCGCATATGGCTACACCTTC. Translated, it gives CASSFSGGAYGYTF.